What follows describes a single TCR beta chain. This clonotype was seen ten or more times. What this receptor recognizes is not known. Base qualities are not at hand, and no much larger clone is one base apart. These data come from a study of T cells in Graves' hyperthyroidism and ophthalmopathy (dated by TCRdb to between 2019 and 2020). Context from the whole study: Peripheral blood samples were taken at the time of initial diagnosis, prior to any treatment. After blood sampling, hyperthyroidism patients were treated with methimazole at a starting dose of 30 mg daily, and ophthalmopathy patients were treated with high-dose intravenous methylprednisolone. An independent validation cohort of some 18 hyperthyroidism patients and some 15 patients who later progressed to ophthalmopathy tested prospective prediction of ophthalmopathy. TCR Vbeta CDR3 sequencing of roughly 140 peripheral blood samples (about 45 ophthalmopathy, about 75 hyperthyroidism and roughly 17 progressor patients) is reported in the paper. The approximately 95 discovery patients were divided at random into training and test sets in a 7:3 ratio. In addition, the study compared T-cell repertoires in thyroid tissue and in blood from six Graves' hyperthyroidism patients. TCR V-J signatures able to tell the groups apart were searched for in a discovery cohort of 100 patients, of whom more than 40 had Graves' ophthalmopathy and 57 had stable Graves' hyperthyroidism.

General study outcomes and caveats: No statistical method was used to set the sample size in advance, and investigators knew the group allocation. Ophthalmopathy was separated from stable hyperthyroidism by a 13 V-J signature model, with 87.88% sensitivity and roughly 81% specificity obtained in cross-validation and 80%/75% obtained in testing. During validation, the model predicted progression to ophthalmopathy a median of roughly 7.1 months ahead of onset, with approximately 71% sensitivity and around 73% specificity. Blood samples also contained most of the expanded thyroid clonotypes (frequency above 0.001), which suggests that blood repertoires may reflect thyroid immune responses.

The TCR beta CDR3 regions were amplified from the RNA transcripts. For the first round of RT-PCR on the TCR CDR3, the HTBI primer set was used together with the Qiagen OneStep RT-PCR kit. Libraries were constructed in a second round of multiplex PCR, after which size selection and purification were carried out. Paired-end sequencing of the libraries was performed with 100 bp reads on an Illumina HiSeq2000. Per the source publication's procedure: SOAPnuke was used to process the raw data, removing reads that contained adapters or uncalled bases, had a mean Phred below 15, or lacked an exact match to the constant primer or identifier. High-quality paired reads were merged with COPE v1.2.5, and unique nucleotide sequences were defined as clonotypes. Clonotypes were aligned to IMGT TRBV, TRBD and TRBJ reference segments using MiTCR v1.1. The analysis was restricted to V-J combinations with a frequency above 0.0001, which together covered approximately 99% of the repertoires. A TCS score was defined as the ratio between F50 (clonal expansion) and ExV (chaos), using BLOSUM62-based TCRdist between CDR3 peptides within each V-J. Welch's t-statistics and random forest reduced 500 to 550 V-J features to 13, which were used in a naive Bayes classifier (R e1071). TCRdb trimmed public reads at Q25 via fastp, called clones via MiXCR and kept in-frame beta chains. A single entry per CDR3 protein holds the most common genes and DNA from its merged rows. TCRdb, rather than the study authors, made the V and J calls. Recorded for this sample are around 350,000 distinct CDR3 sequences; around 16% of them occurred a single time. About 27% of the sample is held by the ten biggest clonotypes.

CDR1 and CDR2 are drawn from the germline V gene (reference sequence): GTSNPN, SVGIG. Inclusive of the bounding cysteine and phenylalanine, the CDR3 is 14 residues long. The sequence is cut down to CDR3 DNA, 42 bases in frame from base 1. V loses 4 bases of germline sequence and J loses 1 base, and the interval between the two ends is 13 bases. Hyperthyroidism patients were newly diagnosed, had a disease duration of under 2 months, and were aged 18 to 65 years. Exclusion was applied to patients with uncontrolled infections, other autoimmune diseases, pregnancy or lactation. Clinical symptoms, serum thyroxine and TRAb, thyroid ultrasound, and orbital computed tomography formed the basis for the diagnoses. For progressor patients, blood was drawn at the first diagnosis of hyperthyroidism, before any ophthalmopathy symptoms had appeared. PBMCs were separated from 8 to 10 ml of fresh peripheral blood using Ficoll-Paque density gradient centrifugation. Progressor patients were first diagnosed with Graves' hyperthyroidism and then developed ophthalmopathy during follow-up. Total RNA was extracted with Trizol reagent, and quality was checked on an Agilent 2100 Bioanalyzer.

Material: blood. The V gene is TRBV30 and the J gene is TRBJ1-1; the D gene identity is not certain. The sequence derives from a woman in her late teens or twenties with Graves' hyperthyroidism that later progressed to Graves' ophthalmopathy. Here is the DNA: TGTGCCTGGATGGAGTTTGTAGGGAACACTGAAGCTTTCTTT. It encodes CAWMEFVGNTEAFF.